This TCR beta chain was captured by sequencing in a study of T cells after yellow fever vaccination (dated by TCRdb to between 2018 and 2020). Notes on the research overall: The SMART-Seq v4 Ultra Low Input RNA kit was used to prepare libraries from fractions with low cell numbers. To track T-cell clones before and after primary and booster YFV17D yellow fever vaccination, bulk TCR alpha and beta repertoires were sequenced longitudinally. Blood was drawn at multiple timepoints before and after primary and secondary immunization, with bulk PBMC replicates and cell subsets isolated. Two healthy male donors, one aged 18 to 30 and one aged 30 to 40 years, made up the cohort.

These reads were obtained on an Illumina NovaSeq 6000. TCR cDNA was made using 5'RACE template switching, a step that added a universal primer site and unique molecular identifiers. Priming of cDNA synthesis was performed from both the TCR alpha and TCR beta constant segments. Library amplification used two PCR steps, and the second PCR step added sample barcodes and sequencing adapters. Sequencing of the libraries was done on either Illumina HiSeq 2500 (2x100 bp) or NovaSeq (2x150 bp). Per the original workflow: Reads were demultiplexed and collapsed into UMI consensus sequences with MIGEC, and V(D)J alignment was performed with MiXCR. Vaccine-responding clonotypes were defined with edgeR using replicate PBMC samples, requiring FDR below 0.01 and a log2 fold change above 5 up to day 15. Each bulk clonotype was labeled CD4 or CD8 based on which sequenced repertoire, CD4 or CD8, contained the clonotype at higher abundance. Through fastp at Q25 and MiXCR, TCRdb rebuilt clones from the public reads, retaining in-frame beta chains. All rows with the same CDR3 protein become a single entry with the most common DNA and genes. None of the V and J calls come from the authors' own analysis; TCRdb made them. In all, the sample holds some 340,000 distinct CDR3 sequences, and roughly 10% of those were seen once. About 3.5% of the sample rests with the top ten.

The intended sense of this specimen's treatment or condition label: live attenuated yellow fever vaccine strain. PBMCs were isolated from peripheral blood using a standard Ficoll-Paque protocol. Dynabeads CD4 and CD8 positive selection kits were used to isolate CD4 and CD8 T-cell fractions. TriZol was used to extract RNA from bulk PBMCs, from CD4 and CD8 fractions, and from dextramer-positive and dextramer-negative fractions. Worth noting for this clonotype: Its recognized antigen is unknown. No quality values exist for individual bases; no much larger clone is one base distant.

Paper-wide results and their limitations: Because only two donors were included in the study, the extent to which the findings can be generalized is limited. A small share of clonotypes was detected in both CD4 and CD8 compartments, with the overlap likely arising from convergent recombination. The secondary T-cell response was found to be weaker but faster than the primary response, with a peak reached on day 5 rather than on day 15. After the booster, most of the clones that had expanded following primary vaccination were detected again (just under 97% of CD4 and roughly nine tenths of CD8), which suggests that memory was broadly maintained. FACS-sorted repertoires could contain abundant contaminating clonotypes from the bulk population, so computational filtering was required.

V and J are trimmed by 4 bases and 8 bases, and the gene matches miss 12 bases of the junction. CDR1 and CDR2 are drawn from the germline V gene: SGHRS, YFSETQ. The CDR3 has 16 amino acids, counting the end cysteine and phenylalanine. Here the CDR3 DNA is all that survives: 48 bases in frame from base 1. The TCR sequence derives from a man aged 18 to 30 who received the YFV17D yellow fever vaccine. The input for sequencing was CD4+ T cells sorted from PBMCs, taken 45 days after the yellow fever booster vaccination. The chain uses TRBV5-1 and TRBJ1-4; TRBD1 agrees with 9 junctional bases. The nucleotide sequence reads TGCGCCAGCAGCGTAACCGGGACAGGGATCGGGGAAAAACTGTTTTTT. This encodes CASSVTGTGIGEKLFF.